These 5 T cell receptor beta chains were sequenced from one sample in a study of response to subunit inactivated influenza vaccine. TCRdb reanalysed the RT-PCR reads using MiXCR and keeps one entry per CDR3 protein. The table lists more than 450,000 distinct CDR3 sequences, approximately 7.1% of them singletons. Sequences were derived from PBMCs from blood, sampled around 25 months after vaccination. The origin of the receptors is a man in his fifties or sixties who received an inactivated influenza vaccine.

This clonotype has just a few counts. The V call is TRBV20-1, the J call TRBJ1-3; D is uncertain. The CDR3 runs to 14 residues. The V gene lost 1 base and the J gene lost 2 bases, with 9 bases spanning the gap. Germline values: CDR1 DFQATT, CDR2 SNEGSKA (reference sequence). CDR3: CSARVMQPGNTIYF. The CDR3 bases are TGCAGTGCTAGAGTTATGCAGCCTGGAAACACCATATATTTT.

The genes are TRBV4-1 and TRBJ1-1, with TRBD1 matching 8 bases. V shed 1 base, J shed 0 bases, and the junction held 7 bases outside the gene matches. This CDR3 region has 17 residues. Germline CDR1 is MGHRA and CDR2 is YSYEKL. CDR3 sequence (DNA): TGCGCCAGCAGCCAAGTTCATGGACAGGGAATGAACACTGAAGCTTTCTTT. This translates into CASSQVHGQGMNTEAFF.

The rearrangement links TRBV20-1 to TRBJ1-4, with TRBD1 as a possible D gene (6 bases). In germline, CDR1 is DFQATT, CDR2 SNEGSKA (reference sequence). CDR3 size: 13 residues. Between the trimmed V and J ends, which lost 6 bases and 10 bases, there was a span of 18 bases. The CDR3 DNA follows: TGCAGTGCCCAGAGGACAGCGGAGGGAAAACTGTTTTTT. This sequence encodes CSAQRTAEGKLFF.

V and J are TRBV7-2 and TRBJ2-7; D remains ambiguous. V was clipped by 4 bases and J by 5 bases, with 6 bases between them. The germline gives CDR1 SGHTA, CDR2 FQGNSA. The CDR3 consists of 11 residues. This CDR3 reads CASSSWDEQYF. In DNA, the CDR3 is TGTGCCAGCAGCTCCTGGGACGAGCAGTACTTC.

This clonotype was detected a few times. The chain recombines TRBV28 with TRBJ2-2; perhaps TRBD1 as D (5 bases). CDR1 is MDHEN and CDR2 is SYDVKM in the germline V gene. The CDR3 runs to 16 residues. V was pared by 3 bases and J by 7 bases, with 18 bases between. CDR3 loop: CASSFNPPGLDGELFF. In DNA form, the CDR3 reads TGTGCCAGCAGTTTTAACCCCCCAGGGTTGGACGGGGAGCTGTTTTTT. Full variable domain (remainder filled in from reference TRBV28 and TRBJ2-2): DVKVTQSSRYLVKRTGEKVFLECVQDMDHENMFWYRQDPGLGLRLIYFSYDVKMKEKGDIPEGYSVSREKKERFSLILESASTNQTSMYLCASSFNPPGLDGELFFGEGSRLTVL.